These 26 T cell receptor beta chains share one sample of origin, sequenced in a study of CD8+CD57+ T cells in acquired aplastic anemia. Template material for TCR beta VDJ and CDR3 profiling consisted of genomic DNA. MiXCR was run by TCRdb on the reads, yielding one entry per CDR3 protein. The data hold 110,000 or so distinct CDR3 sequences, with around 53% observed a single time. The specimen sequenced was sorted CD4+, CD8+, or CD8+CD57+ T cells (not recorded which) from PBMCs. The receptors derive from a human donor in good health, serving as a control.

The genes are TRBV5-1 and TRBJ2-7; D gene uncertain. V lost 0 bases and J 6 bases, leaving 13 bases between the germline ends. CDR1 is SGHRS, CDR2 YFSETQ, per germline. The CDR3 consists of 14 residues. This chain's CDR3 is CASSLDGRSFEQYF. CDR3 coding DNA: TGCGCCAGCAGCTTGGACGGTAGGAGTTTCGAGCAGTACTTC. The whole variable domain, remainder taken from reference TRBV5-1 and TRBJ2-7, is KAGVTQTPRYLIKTRGQQVTLSCSPISGHRSVSWYQQTPGQGLQFLFEYFSETQRNKGNFPGRFSGRQFSNSRSEMNVSTLELGDSALYLCASSLDGRSFEQYFGPGTRLTVT.

This clonotype showed up many times. This chain links TRBV12-3 or TRBV12-4 with TRBJ1-4; D gene uncertain. V was trimmed by 4 bases and J by 7 bases, leaving 4 bases between them. This CDR3 spans 11 amino acids. DNA of the CDR3: TGTGCCAGCAGTTCGGGTGAAAAACTGTTTTTT. The encoded protein is CASSSGEKLFF.

The rearrangement links TRBV19 to TRBJ1-4, with a weak D call TRBD1 (5 bases). Trimming shortened V by 7 bases and J by 7 bases, and 10 bases separated the two germline ends. The CDR3 contains 12 residues. In germline, CDR1 is LNHDA, CDR2 SQIVND (reference sequence). CDR3 in DNA: TGTGCCAGTAAAAGGAGGGGTGAAAAACTGTTTTTT. Protein: CASKRRGEKLFF.

This chain joins TRBV7-9 and TRBJ1-6; D gene unclear. Germline values: CDR1 SEHNR, CDR2 FQNEAQ (reference sequence). V was clipped by 3 bases and J by 8 bases, with 5 bases between them. This CDR3 has 12 residues. Here the CDR3 reads CASSFGHSPLHF. The CDR3 DNA sequence: TGTGCCAGCAGCTTTGGGCATTCACCCCTCCACTTT. The entire variable domain, with the rest obtained from reference TRBV7-9 and TRBJ1-6, is as follows: DTGVSQNPRHKITKRGQNVTFRCDPISEHNRLYWYRQTLGQGPEFLTYFQNEAQLEKSRLLSDRFSAERPKGSFSTLEIQRTEQGDSAMYLCASSFGHSPLHFGNGTRLTVT.

At least ten counts were recorded for this clonotype. CDR3 coding DNA: TGTGCCAGGGTAACTAAATGGGGGGCAGGTGAAGCTTTCTTT. As protein: CARVTKWGAGEAFF. The V and J genes are TRBV2 and TRBJ1-1; possible D gene TRBD1, 6 bases. Between the trimmed V and J ends, which lost 9 bases and 7 bases, there was a span of 21 bases. Germline V gene lookup returns CDR1 SNHLY and CDR2 FYNNEI. The CDR3 loop spans 14 amino acids.

V is TRBV10-3 and J is TRBJ2-3, with D possibly being TRBD1 (6 bases). The germline V gene has CDR1 ENHRY and CDR2 SYGVKD. The V end lost 10 bases, the J end lost 3 bases, and 23 bases lay between the germline ends. This CDR3 has 16 residues. CDR3 sequence: CASSPGTSLRTDTQYF. In DNA, the CDR3 is TGTGCCAGCAGCCCCGGGACATCCCTGAGGACAGATACGCAGTATTTT.

This clonotype was counted at least ten times. The rearrangement links TRBV19 to TRBJ1-4; 8 positions agree with TRBD1. This CDR3 region has 18 residues. Looked up from germline, CDR1 is LNHDA and CDR2 is SQIVND (reference sequence). V was pared by 4 bases and J by 0 bases, with 10 bases of the junction left unmatched. The CDR3 DNA follows: TGTGCCAGTAGTACGAGGCCCGGACAGGGCGCAACTAATGAAAAACTGTTTTTT. The encoded protein is CASSTRPGQGATNEKLFF. The full variable domain, its missing parts supplied by reference TRBV19 and TRBJ1-4, is DGGITQSPKYLFRKEGQNVTLSCEQNLNHDAMYWYRQDPGQGLRLIYYSQIVNDFQKGDIAEGYSVSREKKESFPLTVTSAQKNPTAFYLCASSTRPGQGATNEKLFFGSGTQLSVL.

V gene TRBV7-3 combines with J gene TRBJ1-6; a possible D gene is TRBD1 (5 bases). Germline assignment: CDR1 SGHTA and CDR2 FQGTGA. Trimming pared 4 bases from V and 5 bases from J, leaving 9 bases between. The CDR3 extends over 14 amino acids. Written as DNA, the CDR3 is TGTGCCAGCAGCTCGGGACCAAATAATTCACCCCTCCACTTT. Translation gives CASSSGPNNSPLHF.

This chain uses TRBV10-3 with TRBJ2-7, with 8 bases lining up with TRBD1. V lost 6 bases and J lost 3; bases outside the gene matches: 10. Germline-derived CDR1 and CDR2 are ENHRY and SYGVKD. The CDR3 covers 15 residues. Written as DNA, the CDR3 is TGTGCCATCAGGGGGAGTCAGGGGGCGAACTACGAGCAGTACTTC. It yields the protein CAIRGSQGANYEQYF.

This sequence joins TRBV15 and TRBJ1-5, with D possibly matching TRBD1 (5 bases). From germline, CDR1 is LNHNV and CDR2 YYDKDF (reference sequence). The CDR3 has 16 residues. The V gene lost 0 bases and the J gene lost 6 bases, with 15 bases spanning the gap. CDR3 residues: CATSRDRGEGSQPQHF. The CDR3 bases are TGTGCCACCAGCAGAGATCGGGGGGAGGGTAGTCAGCCCCAGCATTTT.

Only a few counts were recorded for this clonotype. This chain uses TRBV7-8 with TRBJ2-5; the D gene is possibly TRBD1 (6 bases). CDR3 size: 12 residues. Germline values: CDR1 SGHVS, CDR2 FQNEAQ. With 10 bases removed from V and 1 base from J, the gap between germline ends came to 10 bases. This CDR3 is CATEGGQETQYF. CDR3 DNA: TGTGCCACCGAAGGGGGCCAAGAGACCCAGTACTTC.

V and J are TRBV29-1 and TRBJ2-7; D remains unclear. V was clipped by 5 bases and J by 2 bases, with 10 bases between them. Per the germline V gene, CDR1 is SQVTM and CDR2 is ANQGSEA. The CDR3 has 12 residues. The CDR3 spells CSVSGRAYEQYF. CDR3 DNA: TGCAGCGTTAGTGGCCGGGCCTACGAGCAGTACTTC.

The genes are TRBV7-8 and TRBJ2-7; D is ambiguous. V was cut by 9 bases and J by 5 bases, with 14 bases left in between. This CDR3 is 12 amino acids long. CDR1 is SGHVS and CDR2 is FQNEAQ in the germline V gene. The CDR3 DNA follows: TGTGCCAGTAAGGGCTCGAGGAACGAGCAGTACTTC. Translation: CASKGSRNEQYF.

The gene calls are TRBV20-1 and TRBJ2-1; 10 nucleotides agree with TRBD2. The V segment lost 3 bases and the J segment 9 bases; nucleotides outside the gene matches: 11. This CDR3 spans 15 amino acids. Germline V gene data show CDR1 as DFQATT and CDR2 as SNEGSKA (reference sequence). CDR3 in DNA: TGCAGTGCTAGTCGGCTAGCGGGGGTCTTAAGTGAGCAGTTCTTC. The encoded protein is CSASRLAGVLSEQFF.

V and J are TRBV4-1 and TRBJ2-1, with D unresolved. Trimming left V 1 base short and J 5 bases short, with 9 bases between. CDR1 is MGHRA, CDR2 YSYEKL, per germline. This CDR3 is 14 amino acids long. The CDR3 DNA reads TGCGCCAGCAGCCAAGGAGGCAGAAACAATGAGCAGTTCTTC. This gives the protein CASSQGGRNNEQFF.

This clonotype was observed at least ten times. The J gene is TRBJ1-1, the V gene TRBV30; D gene ambiguous. There are 13 residues in the CDR3. Germline V CDR1 and CDR2: GTSNPN, SVGIG (reference sequence). V lost 0 bases and J lost 4, with 9 bases in between. In DNA form, the CDR3 reads TGTGCCTGGAGTGTCGACGGCAGCACTGAAGCTTTCTTT. Its translation is CAWSVDGSTEAFF. Combining the CDR3 with reference TRBV30 and TRBJ1-1 gives the whole variable domain SQTIHQWPATLVQPVGSPLSLECTVEGTSNPNLYWYRQAAGRGLQLLFYSVGIGQISSEVPQNLSASRPQDRQFILSSKKLLLSDSGFYLCAWSVDGSTEAFFGQGTRLTVV.

The V call is TRBV2, the J call TRBJ1-6; D ambiguous. Germline CDR1 and CDR2: SNHLY and FYNNEI. The CDR3 is 10 residues long. Trimming left V 2 bases short and J 13 bases short, with 3 bases between. The chain's CDR3 is CASSEPPLHF. The DNA of the CDR3 is TGTGCCAGCAGTGAACCCCCCCTCCACTTT.

This chain uses TRBV25-1 with TRBJ2-7; tentative D call: TRBD2 (7 bases). Germline V gives CDR1 MGHDK, CDR2 SYGVNS. The germline V and J ends were trimmed by 4 bases and 2 bases, with 18 bases remaining between them. The CDR3 is made up of 16 amino acids. The CDR3 spells CASSGGGRAPTYEQYF. The CDR3 DNA reads TGTGCCAGCAGTGGGGGGGGCAGGGCGCCTACCTACGAGCAGTACTTC.

V gene TRBV11-2 combines with J gene TRBJ2-5; unclear D gene. The germline V and J ends were trimmed by 5 bases and 5 bases, with 6 bases remaining between them. Germline V gene data show CDR1 as SGHAT and CDR2 as FQNNGV. The CDR3 runs to 11 residues. CDR3: CASSDTETQYF. Here the CDR3 DNA reads TGTGCCAGCAGCGATACTGAGACCCAGTACTTC.

This clonotype was found many times. CDR3 sequence (DNA): TGTGCCAGCAGTGAGGGACAGAGAAACACTGAAGCTTTCTTT. Its translation: CASSEGQRNTEAFF. The rearrangement joins TRBV2 to TRBJ1-1; TRBD1 agrees at 7 bases. Germline lookup yields CDR1 SNHLY and CDR2 FYNNEI. With V trimmed by 3 bases and J by 2 bases, 3 bases remained unmatched. CDR3 length: 14 amino acids.

This clonotype was seen repeatedly, ten times or more. The chain carries TRBV5-4 and TRBJ1-2; 7 bases fit TRBD1. The CDR3 is made up of 14 amino acids. V lost 4 bases and J lost 4; bases outside the gene matches: 7. Germline CDR1 is SGHNT and CDR2 is YYREEE (reference sequence). The CDR3 region is CASSQGTVFYGYTF. The CDR3 nucleotides read TGTGCCAGCAGCCAAGGGACAGTATTCTATGGCTACACCTTC.

The J gene is TRBJ1-2, the V gene TRBV10-3; a possible D gene is TRBD1 (6 bases). Trimming removed 10 bases from V and 4 bases from J, with 19 bases in between. The CDR3 has 14 amino acids. In germline, CDR1 is ENHRY, CDR2 SYGVKD. The CDR3 bases are TGTGCCACCTACTCCCCGGGACAAGGCTATGGCTACACCTTC. Its protein is CATYSPGQGYGYTF.

This clonotype appeared many times. The rearrangement joins TRBV25-1 to TRBJ2-7; either TRBD1 or TRBD2 may fit D (7 bases each). The CDR3 sequence is 15 residues long. Trimming stripped 4 bases from V and 2 bases from J, with 15 bases between. CDR1 MGHDK and CDR2 SYGVNS come from the germline V gene. The CDR3, as DNA: TGTGCCAGCAGTGGGGGGGGCAGGGGGACCTACGAGCAGTACTTC. This codes for CASSGGGRGTYEQYF.

This clonotype was counted ten times or more. CDR3 region: CASSWPAGAEAFF. Written as DNA, the CDR3 is TGTGCCAGCAGCTGGCCGGCAGGCGCTGAAGCTTTCTTT. The chain couples TRBV13 to TRBJ1-1; D gene ambiguous. V gave up 4 bases and J gave up 6 bases, with 12 bases separating them. Looked up from germline, CDR1 is PRHDT and CDR2 is FYEKMQ (reference sequence). The length of the CDR3 is 13 residues.

This chain uses TRBV25-1 with TRBJ2-3; 12 positions agree with TRBD2. Looked up from germline, CDR1 is MGHDK and CDR2 is SYGVNS. After removal of 1 base from V and 6 bases from J, the junction contained 11 bases not matched to a gene. The CDR3 totals 18 residues. The CDR3 region has the DNA TGTGCCAGCAGTGAATCGTGGTTGACTAGCGGGGGAAGGGATACGCAGTATTTT. This sequence encodes CASSESWLTSGGRDTQYF.

The rearrangement uses TRBV13 and TRBJ2-7, with 8 nucleotides matching TRBD1. The CDR3 has 14 amino acids. Germline trimming cut 5 bases from V and 0 bases from J; bases unmatched to any gene: 3. The germline V gene encodes CDR1 PRHDT and CDR2 FYEKMQ (reference sequence). In DNA form, the CDR3 reads TGTGCCAGCAGCCCGGGACAGGACTCCTACGAGCAGTACTTC. Its protein is CASSPGQDSYEQYF.